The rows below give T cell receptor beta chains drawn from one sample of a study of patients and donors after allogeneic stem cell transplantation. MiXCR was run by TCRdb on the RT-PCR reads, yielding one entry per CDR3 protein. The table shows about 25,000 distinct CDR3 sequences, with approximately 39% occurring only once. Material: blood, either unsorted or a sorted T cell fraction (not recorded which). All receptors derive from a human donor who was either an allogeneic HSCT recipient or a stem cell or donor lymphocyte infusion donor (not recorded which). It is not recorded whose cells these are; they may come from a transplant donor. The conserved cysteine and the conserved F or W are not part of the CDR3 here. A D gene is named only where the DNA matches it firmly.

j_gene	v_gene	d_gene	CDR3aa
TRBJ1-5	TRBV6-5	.	ASSSSGDNRPQH
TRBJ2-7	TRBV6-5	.	ASSYSELAVYEQY
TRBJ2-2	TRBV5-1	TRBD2	ASSLVAGDTGELF
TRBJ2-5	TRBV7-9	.	ASSLDGEGAETQY
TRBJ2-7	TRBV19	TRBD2	ASSLAGDSYEQY
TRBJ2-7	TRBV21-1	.	ASSKRTGDLPDEQY
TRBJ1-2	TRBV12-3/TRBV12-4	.	ASTLGRNYGYT
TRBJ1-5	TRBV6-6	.	ASYNPRGRNQPQH
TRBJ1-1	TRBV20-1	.	SAYRAEAF
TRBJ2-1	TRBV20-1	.	SASGGSYNEQF
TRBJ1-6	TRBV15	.	ATKTTSSYNSPLH
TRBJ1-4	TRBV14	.	ASSLRDLANEKLF
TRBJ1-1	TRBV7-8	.	ASSSFSTEAF
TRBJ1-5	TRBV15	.	ATSAYSGPANQPQH
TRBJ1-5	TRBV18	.	ASSPAPSNQPQH
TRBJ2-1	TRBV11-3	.	ASSPRSSSYNEQF
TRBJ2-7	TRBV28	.	ASSSPATSLDFEQY
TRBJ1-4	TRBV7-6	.	ASSYGSRGLF
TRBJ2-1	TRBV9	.	ASSPLTGRGPYNEQF
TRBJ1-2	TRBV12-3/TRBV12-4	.	ASSYRARNGYT
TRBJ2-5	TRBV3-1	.	ASSQRVLGETQY
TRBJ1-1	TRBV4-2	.	ASSQVGREVTEAF
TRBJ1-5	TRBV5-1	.	ASSLGENQPQH
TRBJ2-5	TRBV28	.	ASSLLGQAQETQY
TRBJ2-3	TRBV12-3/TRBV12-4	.	ASTPGLTPSTDTQY
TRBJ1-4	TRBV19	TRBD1	ASSNPRGLNEKLF
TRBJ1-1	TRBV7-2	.	ASSLVAGMNTEAF
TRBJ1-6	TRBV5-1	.	ASSLVGLDNSPLH
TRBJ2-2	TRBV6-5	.	ASSYRETGELF
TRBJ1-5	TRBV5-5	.	ASSSGTPNQPQH